The clone carrying this TCR beta chain has a handful of counts. Antigen: not known. Time point given: blood 2 weeks post-SBRT. Treatment indicated: 15 Gy SBRT to primary tumor, nephrectomy 4 weeks later. Sequencing used immunoSEQ multiplex PCR; TCRdb keeps in-frame clones, though not all of them. The table includes roughly 130,000 clones, 75% to 85% detected once. The sample comes from a study of radiation and T cells in renal cell carcinoma. General study findings and limits: In blood, top tumor clones expanded by 2 weeks, shrinking by 4.

The specimen was blood, collected from a patient whose treatment included radiotherapy and nephrectomy. The clonotype was recovered from a woman aged 55-69 years with renal cell carcinoma.

CDR3 coding DNA: TGTGCCAGCAGTTTGGCCCTGAACTCTGGAAACACCATATATTTT. Translation: CASSLALNSGNTIYF. This chain joins TRBV27 and TRBJ1-3, with D unresolved. Germline lookup yields CDR1 MNHEY and CDR2 SMNVEV (reference sequence). V dropped 3 bases and J dropped 0 bases, with 9 bases sitting between them. The CDR3 contains 15 residues.